The 10 T cell receptor beta chains presented below share a single source sample, sequenced in a study of blood T cell repertoires in COVID-19. TCRdb's table, derived via immunoSEQ multiplex PCR, lists solely in-frame clones and lacks some. Of 250,000 to 350,000 clones in the sample, around 85% were seen once. The sample was peripheral blood. These receptors were taken from a human donor with COVID-19, enrolled during active disease. The donor label of this sample is uncertain.

This clone came up a few times. The chain employs TRBV12-3 or TRBV12-4 and TRBJ2-2; no firm D call. The CDR3 covers 13 residues. V lost 7 bases, J lost 3 bases, and 9 bases lay in between. This CDR3 is CASTPRYTGELFF. The CDR3 nucleotides read TGTGCCAGCACTCCGAGGTACACCGGGGAGCTGTTTTTT.

The table lists this clone with a count of one. The V gene is TRBV27, the J gene TRBJ2-7, with TRBD2 identical over 10 bases. The CDR3 has 14 amino acids. The junction had 8 bases not matched to a gene; V was cut back by 5 bases and J by 7 bases. The germline gives CDR1 MNHEY, CDR2 SMNVEV (reference sequence). Here the CDR3 DNA reads TGTGCCAGCAGTGGGCTAGCGGGAGTTGGTGAGCAGTACTTC. Its translation: CASSGLAGVGEQYF.

The V gene is TRBV7-9, the J gene TRBJ1-6; 7 bases agree with TRBD1. Unmatched junction bases numbered 3, after V lost 5 bases and J lost 2 bases. This CDR3 has 15 amino acids. Germline-derived CDR1 and CDR2 are SEHNR and FQNEAQ (reference sequence). The CDR3 spells CASSLTGTYNSPLHF. Written as DNA, the CDR3 is TGTGCCAGCAGCCTGACAGGGACCTATAATTCACCCCTCCACTTT.

The chain couples TRBV28 to TRBJ2-3; 9 nucleotides agree with TRBD2. Unmatched junction bases numbered 8, after V lost 4 bases and J lost 3 bases. This CDR3 has 16 residues. Per germline, CDR1 MDHEN and CDR2 SYDVKM. Here the CDR3 reads CASSSPGLAGTDTQYF. The CDR3 nucleotides read TGTGCCAGCAGTTCCCCAGGGCTAGCGGGGACAGATACGCAGTATTTT.

The chain carries TRBV27 and TRBJ2-1; 11 bases are shared with TRBD2. With 5 bases clipped from V and 9 bases from J, the junction kept 15 bases outside the gene matches. CDR1 MNHEY and CDR2 SMNVEV come from the germline V gene (reference sequence). This CDR3 spans 17 amino acids. The CDR3 loop reads CASSTQLAGVGRGEQFF. CDR3 in DNA: TGTGCCAGCAGTACCCAACTAGCGGGAGTCGGGAGAGGTGAGCAGTTCTTC.

The chain employs TRBV28 and TRBJ1-1; a possible D gene is TRBD1 (6 bases). Trimming took off 5 bases at V and 1 base at J, with 11 bases between the two ends. Germline CDR1 MDHEN, CDR2 SYDVKM. This CDR3 is 14 amino acids long. The CDR3 bases are TGTGCCAGCAGTAGGGACAACGCGAACACTGAAGCTTTCTTT. It is translated as CASSRDNANTEAFF.

The rearrangement joins TRBV19 to TRBJ1-3; D remains unclear. The germline gives CDR1 LNHDA, CDR2 SQIVND (reference sequence). The V end lost 10 bases, the J end lost 2 bases, and 9 bases lay between the germline ends. The CDR3 sequence is 12 residues long. The CDR3 loop is CATLGPGNTIYF. The CDR3 bases are TGTGCCACCCTGGGCCCTGGAAACACCATATATTTT.

This clone was observed a few times. The rearrangement links TRBV27 to TRBJ2-7, with TRBD1 matching over 10 bases. The germline CDR1 and CDR2 sequences are MNHEY and SMNVEV (reference sequence). This CDR3 is 13 amino acids long. The trim removed 3 bases at V and 6 bases at J, leaving 2 bases unmatched. The CDR3 DNA is TGTGCCAGCAGTTTTGACAGGGGGCGCGAGCAGTACTTC. Encoded protein: CASSFDRGREQYF.

The chain couples TRBV3-1 (or the pseudogene TRBV3-2) to TRBJ2-7; no clear D gene. V lost 0 bases and J 1 base, leaving 10 bases between the germline ends. The CDR3 spans 15 residues. Germline assignment: CDR1 LGHDT and CDR2 YNNKEL (reference sequence). The CDR3 nucleotides are TGTGCCAGCAGCCAAGATGTCGCAGGTTCCTACGAGCAGTACTTC. Translated: CASSQDVAGSYEQYF.

This chain joins TRBV28 and TRBJ1-1; perhaps TRBD1 as D (6 bases). The germline gives CDR1 MDHEN, CDR2 SYDVKM. The germline V and J ends were trimmed by 6 bases and 1 base, with 15 bases remaining between them. The CDR3 is 15 amino acids. CDR3 region: CASSQMTGQNTEAFF. CDR3 nucleotides: TGTGCCAGCAGCCAAATGACAGGCCAGAACACTGAAGCTTTCTTT.